This T cell receptor (beta chain) was captured by sequencing in a study of CD8+CD57+ T cells in acquired aplastic anemia. With regard to this clonotype: The antigen is not known.

CDR3 and TCR beta VDJ profiling relied on genomic DNA as the template. TCRdb reprocessed the reads with MiXCR, giving one entry per CDR3 protein. The sample shows 180,000 or so distinct CDR3 sequences, around half of them seen only once. Germline values: CDR1 SGHNT, CDR2 YYREEE (reference sequence). Trimming took 5 bases from V and 4 from J; bases not matched to a gene: 16. This CDR3 has 17 amino acids. Whoever was chosen for sequencing had shown CD8+CD57+ cell expansion by flow cytometry. Whole-study results and caveats: Significance was not reached for CD8+ Simpson's diversity between patients and controls. Approximately 30 CD8+ CDR3 sequences were shared between patients and controls.

The receptor comes from a human donor with aplastic anemia. The sample was sorted CD4+, CD8+, or CD8+CD57+ T cells (not recorded which) from PBMCs. The chain recombines TRBV5-4 with TRBJ2-5; 8 bases are shared with TRBD2. CDR3 region: CASRPRGGPVGRETQYF. CDR3 sequence (DNA): TGTGCCAGCAGGCCCCGGGGGGGGCCTGTGGGTCGAGAGACCCAGTACTTC.